The rows below give T cell receptor beta chains drawn from one sample of a study of breast tumors, draining lymph nodes, adjacent tissues. MiXCR, run by TCRdb on the multiplex PCR reads, gives a single entry per CDR3 protein. The profile shows about 180,000 distinct CDR3 sequences, about 30% of them singletons. The sample taken for sequencing was axillary lymph node tissue. The origin of the receptors is a female donor with breast cancer. Some clones in this sample may be carry-over from other donors' samples. The CDR3 runs from the conserved cysteine through the conserved F or W. Each record gives: V gene, J gene, D gene, clone size, CDR3 protein, CDR3 DNA. A D gene is named only where the DNA matches it firmly. Clone size appears in some rows only: once, few, many, or a class for an expanded clone.

v_call: TRBV7-9
j_call: TRBJ2-7
d_call: TRBD2
clone_size: many
cdr3_aa: CASGLAGGPDEQYF
cdr3_nt: TGTGCCAGCGGACTAGCGGGAGGGCCGGACGAGCAGTACTTC

v_call: TRBV19
j_call: TRBJ1-2
d_call: TRBD1
clone_size: many
cdr3_aa: CASRTQGAIYGYTF
cdr3_nt: TGTGCCAGTAGGACACAGGGGGCAATTTATGGCTACACCTTC

v_call: TRBV20-1
j_call: TRBJ2-5
d_call: TRBD1
clone_size: -
cdr3_aa: CSARANRGYQETQYF
cdr3_nt: TGCAGTGCTAGAGCTAACAGGGGCTACCAAGAGACCCAGTACTTC

v_call: TRBV3-1
j_call: TRBJ2-1
d_call: TRBD2
clone_size: -
cdr3_aa: CASSQDGTSPLFDEQFF
cdr3_nt: TGTGCCAGCAGCCAAGATGGGACTAGCCCCCTTTTCGATGAGCAGTTCTTC

v_call: TRBV7-6
j_call: TRBJ2-3
d_call: -
clone_size: -
cdr3_aa: CASSFRLRRGDEQYF
cdr3_nt: TGTGCCAGCAGCTTCAGGCTAAGGAGGGGCGACGAGCAGTATTTT

v_call: TRBV27
j_call: TRBJ2-3
d_call: TRBD1
clone_size: many
cdr3_aa: CASRKQGATDTQYF
cdr3_nt: TGTGCCAGCAGGAAACAGGGGGCGACAGATACGCAGTATTTT

v_call: TRBV6-5
j_call: TRBJ1-2
d_call: TRBD1
clone_size: many
cdr3_aa: CASRPQGGGYTF
cdr3_nt: TGTGCCAGCAGACCTCAGGGGGGAGGCTACACCTTC

v_call: TRBV5-1
j_call: TRBJ2-3
d_call: -
clone_size: many
cdr3_aa: CASSFPQRTDTQYF
cdr3_nt: TGCGCCAGCAGCTTTCCTCAGCGTACAGATACGCAGTATTTT

v_call: TRBV20-1
j_call: TRBJ1-2
d_call: TRBD1
clone_size: many
cdr3_aa: CSARKPGQGGGYTF
cdr3_nt: TGCAGTGCTAGAAAACCGGGACAGGGGGGAGGCTACACCTTC

v_call: TRBV3-1
j_call: TRBJ2-2
d_call: TRBD1
clone_size: few
cdr3_aa: CASSDRVTGELFF
cdr3_nt: TGTGCCAGTTCGGACAGGGTCACCGGGGAGCTGTTTTTT

v_call: TRBV3-1
j_call: TRBJ1-2
d_call: -
clone_size: -
cdr3_aa: CASSQESPGDYGYTF
cdr3_nt: TGTGCCAGCAGCCAAGAGTCGCCCGGGGACTATGGCTACACCTTC

v_call: TRBV7-9
j_call: TRBJ1-6
d_call: -
clone_size: many
cdr3_aa: CASSLADLGNSPLHF
cdr3_nt: TGTGCCAGCAGCTTAGCCGACCTTGGGAATTCACCCCTCCACTTT

v_call: TRBV7-2
j_call: TRBJ2-2
d_call: TRBD2
clone_size: many
cdr3_aa: CASSPTSGTGELFF
cdr3_nt: TGTGCCAGCAGTCCTACTAGCGGGACAGGGGAGCTGTTTTTT

v_call: TRBV2
j_call: TRBJ2-3
d_call: -
clone_size: many
cdr3_aa: CASTGTGSTDTQYF
cdr3_nt: TGTGCCAGCACCGGGACGGGAAGCACAGATACGCAGTATTTT

v_call: TRBV20-1
j_call: TRBJ1-1
d_call: -
clone_size: -
cdr3_aa: CSVSDTVTTEAFF
cdr3_nt: TGCAGTGTCTCGGATACAGTAACCACTGAAGCTTTCTTT

v_call: TRBV6-5
j_call: TRBJ2-1
d_call: -
clone_size: -
cdr3_aa: CASSPPGSWVYNEQFF
cdr3_nt: TGTGCCAGCAGTCCCCCAGGCAGCTGGGTCTACAATGAGCAGTTCTTC

v_call: TRBV24-1
j_call: TRBJ1-2
d_call: -
clone_size: many
cdr3_aa: CATWGLSYGYTF
cdr3_nt: TGTGCCACCTGGGGACTTTCCTATGGCTACACCTTC

v_call: TRBV7-9
j_call: TRBJ2-7
d_call: -
clone_size: many
cdr3_aa: CASSLGLSHFSYEQYF
cdr3_nt: TGTGCCAGCAGCTTAGGTCTCAGCCATTTCTCCTACGAGCAGTACTTC

v_call: TRBV29-1
j_call: TRBJ1-4
d_call: -
clone_size: -
cdr3_aa: CTLDKWIEKLFF
cdr3_nt: TGCACCCTGGACAAGTGGATTGAAAAACTGTTTTTT

v_call: TRBV20-1
j_call: TRBJ1-5
d_call: -
clone_size: many
cdr3_aa: CSARLQEQGNQPQHF
cdr3_nt: TGCAGTGCTAGACTACAAGAACAGGGAAATCAGCCCCAGCATTTT

v_call: TRBV14
j_call: TRBJ1-6
d_call: -
clone_size: -
cdr3_aa: CHSSQDFTSWSPLHF
cdr3_nt: TGTCACAGCAGCCAAGATTTTACCTCATGGTCACCCCTCCACTTT

v_call: TRBV20-1
j_call: TRBJ1-1
d_call: -
clone_size: once
cdr3_aa: CSARERVKGDEAFF
cdr3_nt: TGCAGTGCTAGAGAAAGGGTCAAGGGAGATGAAGCTTTCTTT

v_call: TRBV7-8
j_call: TRBJ2-7
d_call: TRBD2
clone_size: many
cdr3_aa: CASRRGGIYEQYF
cdr3_nt: TGTGCCTCGCGGCGGGGGGGAATCTACGAGCAGTACTTC

v_call: TRBV20-1
j_call: TRBJ2-6
d_call: -
clone_size: many
cdr3_aa: CSASGRNSGANVLTF
cdr3_nt: TGCAGTGCTAGTGGTAGGAACTCTGGGGCCAACGTCCTGACTTTC

v_call: TRBV4-2
j_call: TRBJ2-5
d_call: TRBD2
clone_size: many
cdr3_aa: CASSQGLPRGGRETQYF
cdr3_nt: TGTGCCAGCAGCCAAGGTCTTCCCCGGGGGGGCAGAGAGACCCAGTACTTC

v_call: TRBV28
j_call: TRBJ2-7
d_call: TRBD2
clone_size: few
cdr3_aa: CASSYLAGGPYEQYF
cdr3_nt: TGTGCCAGCAGTTATCTAGCGGGAGGGCCCTACGAGCAGTACTTC

v_call: TRBV24-1
j_call: TRBJ2-3
d_call: -
clone_size: many
cdr3_aa: CATGKTGRESTDTQYF
cdr3_nt: TGTGCCACCGGTAAAACCGGACGGGAGAGCACAGATACGCAGTATTTT

v_call: TRBV5-5
j_call: TRBJ2-1
d_call: TRBD1
clone_size: many
cdr3_aa: CASRSTGTDTNEQFF
cdr3_nt: TGTGCCAGCAGGTCGACCGGGACAGACACGAATGAGCAGTTCTTC

v_call: TRBV28
j_call: TRBJ2-1
d_call: -
clone_size: -
cdr3_aa: CASSLTGASYNEQFF
cdr3_nt: TGTGCCAGCAGTTTAACCGGGGCCTCCTACAATGAGCAGTTCTTC

v_call: TRBV20-1
j_call: TRBJ1-5
d_call: -
clone_size: many
cdr3_aa: CSASGLYSNQPQHF
cdr3_nt: TGCAGTGCTTCCGGACTCTACTCTAATCAGCCCCAGCATTTT

v_call: TRBV30
j_call: TRBJ1-5
d_call: TRBD1
clone_size: many
cdr3_aa: CAWSVQGTGTNQPQHF
cdr3_nt: TGTGCCTGGAGTGTACAGGGGACAGGTACTAATCAGCCCCAGCATTTT

v_call: TRBV5-4
j_call: TRBJ2-5
d_call: -
clone_size: -
cdr3_aa: CASTPYGLSQETQYF
cdr3_nt: TGTGCCAGCACCCCATACGGACTATCGCAGGAGACCCAGTACTTC

v_call: TRBV2
j_call: TRBJ1-2
d_call: TRBD1
clone_size: many
cdr3_aa: CASRGNRGRDGGYTF
cdr3_nt: TGTGCCAGCAGGGGGAACAGGGGGCGCGATGGTGGCTACACCTTC

v_call: TRBV27
j_call: TRBJ2-2
d_call: TRBD1
clone_size: -
cdr3_aa: CASSPAPPSGTANTGELFF
cdr3_nt: TGTGCCAGCAGTCCGGCCCCACCGTCCGGGACAGCGAACACCGGGGAGCTGTTTTTT

v_call: TRBV20-1
j_call: TRBJ2-3
d_call: -
clone_size: many
cdr3_aa: CSARVPGEYTDTQYF
cdr3_nt: TGCAGTGCTAGAGTGCCAGGGGAATACACAGATACGCAGTATTTT

v_call: TRBV7-8
j_call: TRBJ2-3
d_call: -
clone_size: medium-sized
cdr3_aa: CASSLARSSDTQYF
cdr3_nt: TGTGCCAGCAGCTTAGCCAGATCGTCAGATACGCAGTATTTT

v_call: TRBV19
j_call: TRBJ2-3
d_call: TRBD2
clone_size: -
cdr3_aa: CASSASGGRPSTDTQYF
cdr3_nt: TGTGCCAGTAGTGCTAGCGGGGGCCGTCCTAGCACAGATACGCAGTATTTT

v_call: TRBV20-1
j_call: TRBJ2-6
d_call: -
clone_size: -
cdr3_aa: CSARVSGTVSGANVLTF
cdr3_nt: TGCAGTGCTAGAGTCTCCGGGACGGTCTCTGGGGCCAACGTCCTGACTTTC